This T cell receptor beta chain was identified in a study of immune heterogeneity within non-small cell lung tumors. Study-wide findings and caveats: Different tumor locations in one patient shared dominant CDR3 beta clonotypes yet harbored unique high-frequency clones.

With about 570 ng used per sample, the template was genomic DNA from bulk tumor. During surgery, several far-apart biopsies were obtained from every primary tumor. It was patients with untreated, newly diagnosed non-small cell lung cancer who underwent curative surgery. A total of about 15 patients with newly diagnosed non-small cell lung cancer, all of whom were undergoing surgery with curative intent, made up the donors. CDR1 and CDR2 (germline): SNHLY, FYNNEI. Unmatched junction bases numbered 5, after V lost 2 bases and J lost 5 bases. The CDR3 runs to 15 residues. A remark on this clonotype: The target antigen is unknown. This may be a read error: a much more frequent sequence differs by one nucleotide.

A first 10-cycle multiplex round used 32 V-gene and 13 J-gene primers on TCR beta CDR3. MiXCR, run by TCRdb on the multiplex PCR reads, gives a single entry per CDR3 protein. The sample has 20,000 to 25,000 distinct CDR3 sequences; 25% to 30% are singletons. This TCR was sampled from a man in his forties or fifties with non-small cell lung cancer. This chain connects TRBV2 to TRBJ2-1; 8 nucleotides agree with TRBD2. Sample: lung tumor tissue. CDR3 amino acids: CASSEQAGAHNEQFF. CDR3 coding DNA: TGTGCCAGCAGTGAACAAGCGGGAGCCCACAATGAGCAGTTCTTC.